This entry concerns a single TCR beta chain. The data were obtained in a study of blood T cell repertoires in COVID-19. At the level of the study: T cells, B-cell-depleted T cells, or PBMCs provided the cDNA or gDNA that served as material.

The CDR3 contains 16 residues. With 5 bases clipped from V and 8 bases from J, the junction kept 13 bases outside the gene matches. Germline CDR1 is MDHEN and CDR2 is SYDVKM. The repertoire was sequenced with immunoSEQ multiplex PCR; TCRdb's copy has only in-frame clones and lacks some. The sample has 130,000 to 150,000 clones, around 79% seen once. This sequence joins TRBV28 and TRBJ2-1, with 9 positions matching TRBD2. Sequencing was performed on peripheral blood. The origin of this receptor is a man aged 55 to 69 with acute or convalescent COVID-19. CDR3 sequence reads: CASSLPRASGKDEQFF. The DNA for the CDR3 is TGTGCCAGCAGTCTACCCCGGGCTAGCGGGAAGGATGAGCAGTTCTTC.